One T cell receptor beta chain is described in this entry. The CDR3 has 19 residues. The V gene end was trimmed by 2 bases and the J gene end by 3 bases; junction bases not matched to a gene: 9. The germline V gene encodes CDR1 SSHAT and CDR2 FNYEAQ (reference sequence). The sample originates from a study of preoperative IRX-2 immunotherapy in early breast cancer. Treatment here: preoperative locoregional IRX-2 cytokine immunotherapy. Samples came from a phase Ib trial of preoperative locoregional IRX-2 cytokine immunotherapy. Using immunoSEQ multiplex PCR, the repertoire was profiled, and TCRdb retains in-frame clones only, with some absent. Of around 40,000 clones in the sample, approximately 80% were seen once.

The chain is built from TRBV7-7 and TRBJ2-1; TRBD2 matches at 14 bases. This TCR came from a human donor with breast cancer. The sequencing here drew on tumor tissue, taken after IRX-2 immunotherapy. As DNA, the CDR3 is TGTGCCAGCAGCTTACGACTAGCGGGGGGGCCTACTTTCTACAATGAGCAGTTCTTC. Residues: CASSLRLAGGPTFYNEQFF.